These T cell receptor beta chains were read from a single sample in a study of CD8 T cells in ankylosing spondylitis. From the 5' RACE reads, TCRdb called clonotypes with MiXCR, one entry per CDR3 protein. The repertoire holds 700,000 to 1,000,000 distinct CDR3 sequences, with approximately 12% as singletons. Sequenced input: blood, either unsorted or a sorted T cell fraction (not recorded which). The receptors derive from a male donor with ankylosing spondylitis. CDR3s include the opening cysteine and the closing phenylalanine or tryptophan. D genes are given only for firm matches. Size values are once, few and many counts, or a class for expanded clones, and some rows have none.

v_call	j_call	d_call	clone_size	cdr3_nt	cdr3_aa
TRBV11-2	TRBJ2-1	TRBD1	few	TGTGCCAGCAGCTTTACCCGGGACAGGGGAGCCTACAATGAGCAGTTCTTC	CASSFTRDRGAYNEQFF
TRBV6-1	TRBJ2-7	TRBD2	few	TGTGCCAGCAGAGTAGCGGGGAGGAGCTACGAGCAGTACTTC	CASRVAGRSYEQYF
TRBV7-2	TRBJ2-1	TRBD1	many	TGTGCCAGCAGCTTAGTTGGACAGGGAAACTACAATGAGCAGTTCTTC	CASSLVGQGNYNEQFF
TRBV11-2	TRBJ1-1	TRBD1	few	TGTGCCAGCAGCCCGAGCAGGGGGTCGTACACTGAAGCTTTCTTT	CASSPSRGSYTEAFF
TRBV28	TRBJ1-2	TRBD1	-	TGTGCCAGCACCACTGGGGGACAGAACTATGGCTACACCTTC	CASTTGGQNYGYTF
TRBV20-1	TRBJ2-7	TRBD1	-	TGCAGTGCGTCAGGGGGTAGCACCTACGAGCAGTACTTC	CSASGGSTYEQYF
TRBV18	TRBJ2-1	-	few	TGTGCCAGCTCACCACGGGGGATCACCTACAATGAGCAGTTCTTC	CASSPRGITYNEQFF
TRBV4-3	TRBJ2-7	TRBD1	few	TGCGCCAGCAGCCAAGAATGGACAGGACTTGAGCAGTACTTC	CASSQEWTGLEQYF
TRBV20-1	TRBJ1-2	-	-	TGCAGTGCTAGAGATCGTAGAGGATGGGGTGGCTACACCTTC	CSARDRRGWGGYTF
TRBV6-1	TRBJ1-4	-	-	TGTGCCAGCAGTAGGACAGCGTTATGGGACAATGAAAAACTGTTTTTT	CASSRTALWDNEKLFF
TRBV20-1	TRBJ2-3	TRBD1	-	TGCAGTGCTAGCTTACAGGGGGCCGGAGATACGCAGTGTTTT	CSASLQGAGDTQCF
TRBV14	TRBJ2-7	-	few	TGTGCCAGCAGTCAGACTCGATACGAGCAGTACTTC	CASSQTRYEQYF
TRBV5-8	TRBJ2-5	TRBD1	-	TGTGCCAGCAGCTTGCTCGGTCGGACAGGGGCGGAGACCCAGTACTTC	CASSLLGRTGAETQYF
TRBV6-1	TRBJ2-5	TRBD1	-	TGTGCCAGCAGACAGACAGGGATGGGGCAGGGAGAGACCCAGTACTTC	CASRQTGMGQGETQYF
TRBV7-2	TRBJ1-2	-	few	TGTGCCATCGACCTTACAGGGTCGGGTGGCTACACCTTC	CAIDLTGSGGYTF
TRBV28	TRBJ2-1	-	few	TGTGCCAGCAGTTTTGGGATTAGCAGCTCCTACAATGAGCAGTTCTTC	CASSFGISSSYNEQFF
TRBV5-1	TRBJ1-1	-	-	TGCGCCAGCAGCTCTCTTCTGGCGGGCACTGAAGCTTTCTTT	CASSSLLAGTEAFF
TRBV28	TRBJ2-7	-	few	TGTGCCAGCAGTTTGGGCCAGCTACTAGGGCAGTACTTC	CASSLGQLLGQYF
TRBV7-8	TRBJ1-5	-	many	TGTGCCAGCAGCTTAGTCCAGGGAGTCGATCAGCCCCAGCATTTT	CASSLVQGVDQPQHF
TRBV21-1	TRBJ2-1	-	-	TGTGCCAGCAGCAAATATGGGCGCTTCTACAATGAGCAGTTCTTC	CASSKYGRFYNEQFF
TRBV29-1	TRBJ2-3	-	many	TGCAGCGTTGAAGATCCAGGAGGGCGCACAGATACGCAGTATTTT	CSVEDPGGRTDTQYF
TRBV6-1	TRBJ2-7	-	few	TGTGCCAGCAGCCAAGATCCTAGCTCCTACGAGCAGTACTTC	CASSQDPSSYEQYF
TRBV10-3	TRBJ2-2	-	-	TGTGCCATCAGTAAGTCGGGTAGCCCCGGGGAGCTGTTTTTT	CAISKSGSPGELFF
TRBV29-1	TRBJ2-1	-	many	TGCAGCGCGATTACAGGAGGCGATGAGCAGTTCTTC	CSAITGGDEQFF